What follows describes a single T cell receptor (beta chain). The sample is drawn from a study of cytomegalovirus exposure and HLA in healthy donors. The V and J ends lost 0 bases and 1 base respectively, with 16 bases between them. Germline V lookup: CDR1 ENHRY, CDR2 SYGVKD. The CDR3 has 18 amino acids. In the PCR, 60 Vbeta and 13 Jbeta primers were used. Data came from immunoSEQ multiplex PCR; TCRdb stores just in-frame clones and leaves some out. The repertoire holds under 250,000 clones, with around 78% as singletons. The rearrangement uses TRBV10-3 and TRBJ1-3; tentatively, D is TRBD1 (6 bases). Sequencing input: PBMCs. The sequence was collected from a boy aged 5-17 years in good health and CMV-seronegative. DNA for the CDR3: TGTGCCATCAGTGAGTCGCTGACCCTGGGGACATCTGGAAACACCATATATTTT. Its translation: CAISESLTLGTSGNTIYF.